This T cell receptor beta chain originates from a study of blood T cell repertoires in COVID-19. Across the whole study: COVID-19 samples collected from the United States, Italy and Spain covered acute and convalescent phases.

This CDR3 is 17 amino acids long. Germline V CDR1 and CDR2: MDHEN, SYDVKM. V lost 5 bases to trimming and J lost 6 bases, with 23 bases between them. Original processing methods: How many nucleated cells were present was estimated from reference gene primer amplification. Data came from immunoSEQ multiplex PCR; TCRdb stores just in-frame clones and leaves some out. Clone size and V and J calls were adopted from that table, with D and trimming inferred from the DNA. The table shows around 60,000 clones, with 88% occurring only once. This TCR came from a man aged 45-65 years with active COVID-19. Material: peripheral blood. This sequence joins TRBV28 and TRBJ2-1; TRBD2 might be the D (7 bases). Written as DNA, the CDR3 is TGTGCCAGCAGTGCTTTCGGAAGGCGGGGGCGCCGCAATGAGCAGTTCTTC. Its protein product is CASSAFGRRGRRNEQFF.